The sample holds one count of the clone carrying this T cell receptor (beta chain). Its antigen remains unknown. The PCR had 60 Vbeta and 13 Jbeta primers. Measured with immunoSEQ multiplex PCR; TCRdb has only the in-frame clones, and not every one. The sample lists approximately 140,000 clones; roughly 79% were seen once. The germline V gene has CDR1 WNHNN and CDR2 SYGVQD (reference sequence). CDR3 size: 14 residues. Trimming left V 6 bases short and J 5 bases short, with 16 bases between. These data belong to a study of cytomegalovirus exposure and HLA in healthy donors. In the study overall: Assignment to the Caucasian-associated ancestry cluster applied to around four fifths of the approximately 370 genotyped donors. Study-wide results and caveats: Later, an analysis found that common viral pathogens appeared to be linked with several of the most significant clusters.

This receptor was identified in a man in his late teens or twenties in good health and CMV-seronegative. The chain links TRBV10-1 to TRBJ1-2; perhaps TRBD1 as D (6 bases). Sequencing used PBMCs. CDR3 DNA: TGCGCCAGCAGCCCTGGACAGAGCTTGTATGGCTACACCTTC. Translated: CASSPGQSLYGYTF.